These 4 T cell receptor beta chains share one sample of origin, sequenced in a study of blood T cell repertoires in COVID-19. TCRdb's copy holds only in-frame clones and misses some; the assay was immunoSEQ multiplex PCR. The table has about 160,000 clones, about 85% seen once. The specimen sequenced was PBMCs or T cells enriched from blood (not recorded which). Receptors originate from a woman aged 45-59 years who had recovered from COVID-19.

V is TRBV9 and J is TRBJ2-1, with TRBD1 identical over 9 bases. CDR3 length equals 13 residues. Germline CDR1 reads SGDLS; CDR2 reads YYNGEE. V lost 6 bases, J lost 7 bases, and 5 bases stayed unmatched. The CDR3: CASTTGTGNEQFF. CDR3 coding DNA: TGTGCCAGCACCACCGGGACAGGGAATGAGCAGTTCTTC.

This chain connects TRBV9 to TRBJ2-3; 7 bases line up with TRBD2. V gave up 0 bases and J gave up 4 bases; unmatched junction bases: 8. The CDR3 has 16 residues. Germline V CDR1 and CDR2: SGDLS, YYNGEE. The DNA for the CDR3 is TGTGCCAGCAGCGTAGCGGTGGGTCGGGGGGCAGATACGCAGTATTTT. Its protein product is CASSVAVGRGADTQYF.

As DNA, the CDR3 is TGTGCCAGCAGCTTAGGTGGGCAGGTCTACGAGCAGTACTTC. This encodes CASSLGGQVYEQYF. This chain uses TRBV7-2 with TRBJ2-7; no clear D. This CDR3 has 14 residues. V lost 1 base, J lost 3 bases, and 10 bases lay in between. The germline gives CDR1 SGHTA, CDR2 FQGNSA.

The V and J genes are TRBV9 and TRBJ1-1; no clear D. Germline loops: CDR1 SGDLS, CDR2 YYNGEE. V was pared by 3 bases and J by 1 base, with 16 bases between. The length of the CDR3 is 16 residues. The CDR3 coding sequence is TGTGCCAGCAGCGCGACGGACTTCAGACAGAACACTGAAGCTTTCTTT. As protein: CASSATDFRQNTEAFF.